The following is a T cell receptor (beta chain) sequence with its context. Its antigen remains unidentified. No much larger clone exists at a distance of one base, and base qualities are not known. TCRbeta CDR3 regions were amplified from genomic DNA using the immunoSEQ Assay, a bias-controlled multiplex PCR. The original pipeline was this. Within the assay, amplification of reference gene primers was used to estimate how many nucleated cells each sample contained. To quantify the absolute abundance of each unique TCRbeta CDR3 rearrangement, sequence reads were collapsed and filtered. Productive Simpson clonality was computed per sample as the square root of Simpson's diversity index over productive rearrangements. The source is immuneACCESS, and TCRdb retained only in-frame sequences with V and J called. Part of the clones is not carried over; for the studies checked, unresolved V genes explain less than half of this, and the remainder is unexplained. D and trimming come from the DNA, and the V and J calls and clone size come from that table. For this sample the table gives 130,000 to 150,000 clones, of which 80% to 90% were detected only once. Of the sample, 2.6% falls within the top ten clones.

These data are taken from a study of blood T cell repertoires in COVID-19 (dated by TCRdb to about 2020). With regard to the full study: Collaborator samples came from the United States, Italy and Spain and covered acute and convalescent phases of COVID-19. The prospective study material was composed of cDNA or gDNA derived from T cells, B-cell-depleted T cells, or PBMCs. The dataset comprised deeply sampled blood TCRbeta repertoires from subjects exposed to, actively infected with, or recovered from COVID-19. Sample metadata almost always included a de-identified subject ID, COVID-19 status, age in years and sex. A freely available public database, intended as a resource for researchers studying the immune response to SARS-CoV-2, is where the repertoires were released. Where available, HLA class I and class II types were taken from metadata supplied by the sample provider and were not determined by assay-based typing. Samples were obtained from the ongoing ImmuneRACE study (first 160 participants) and from about 1,300 subjects provided by 6 global collaborators. Study-level results and caveats: How much clinical and demographic metadata was included differed by source and by participant, and the metadata was provided uncurated.

Collaborating institutions collected whole blood in K2EDTA tubes following their own protocols. For TCRbeta analysis, collaborator samples were shipped as frozen whole blood, as isolated PBMCs, or as DNA extracted from either sample type. CDR1 MNHNS and CDR2 SASEGT are derived from the germline V gene. Germline trimming amounts to 2 bases on V and 1 base on J, with 5 as the count of junction bases outside the gene matches. Including cysteine and phenylalanine, the CDR3 has 17 amino acids. Only the CDR3 DNA is retained, 51 bases long and in frame from the first base. Material for sequencing was peripheral blood. The rearranged segments are TRBV6-1 and TRBJ1-5; 10 nucleotides in the junction match TRBD1. The TCR was taken from a human donor with acute or convalescent COVID-19. The donor label of this sample is uncertain. The DNA sequence is TGTGCCAGCAGTGAATCTTGGGACAGGGGAAGCAATCAGCCCCAGCATTTT. The encoded protein is CASSESWDRGSNQPQHF.